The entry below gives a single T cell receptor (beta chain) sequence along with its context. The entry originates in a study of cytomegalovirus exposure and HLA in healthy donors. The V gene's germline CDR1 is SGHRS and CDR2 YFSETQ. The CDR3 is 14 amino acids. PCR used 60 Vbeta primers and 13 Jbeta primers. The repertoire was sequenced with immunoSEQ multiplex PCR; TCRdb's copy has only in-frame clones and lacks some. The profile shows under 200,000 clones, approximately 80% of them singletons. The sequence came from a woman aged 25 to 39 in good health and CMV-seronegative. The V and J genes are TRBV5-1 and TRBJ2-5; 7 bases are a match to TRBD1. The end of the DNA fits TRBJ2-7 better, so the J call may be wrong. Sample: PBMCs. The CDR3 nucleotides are TGCGCCAGCAGCAGGGACAGTAACACCTACGAGCAGTACTTC. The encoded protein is CASSRDSNTYEQYF.